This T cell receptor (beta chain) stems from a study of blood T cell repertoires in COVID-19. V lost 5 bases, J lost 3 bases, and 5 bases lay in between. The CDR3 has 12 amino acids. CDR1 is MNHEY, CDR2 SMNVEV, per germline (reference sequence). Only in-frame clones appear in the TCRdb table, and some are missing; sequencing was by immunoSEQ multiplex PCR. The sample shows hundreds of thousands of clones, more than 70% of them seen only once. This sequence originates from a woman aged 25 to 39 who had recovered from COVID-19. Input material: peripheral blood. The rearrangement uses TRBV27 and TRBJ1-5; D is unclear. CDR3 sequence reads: CASSPLNQPQHF. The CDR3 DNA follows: TGTGCCAGCAGTCCCCTCAATCAGCCCCAGCATTTT.